This T cell receptor (beta chain) stems from a study of Ad26.COV2.S vaccination and SARS-CoV-2 variants. Overall study results and limits: Total T cell responses were possibly underestimated by TCR breadth and depth analyses.

Assay: immunoSEQ multiplex PCR; the TCRdb copy retains only in-frame clones and omits some. The data show around 450,000 clones, 80% to 90% seen once. Treatment given: some 19 received Ad26.COV2.S at low or high dose, single or two shots; roughly 5 received placebo; per-sample allocation not given. The samples date from day 63 after the first vaccine or placebo injection. Vaccine was an Ad26 vector expressing Wuhan-strain SARS-CoV-2 spike. V shed 2 bases, J shed 4 bases, and the junction held 6 bases outside the gene matches. The CDR3 sequence is 15 residues long. Germline V gene data show CDR1 as SGHVS and CDR2 as FNYEAQ. Points on this clone: The antigen remains unidentified.

This sequence was found in a person aged 18-60 years who received the Ad26.COV2.S COVID-19 vaccine or a placebo. Sequences were derived from peripheral blood, sampled in a trial of Ad26.COV2.S vaccine versus placebo. This chain connects TRBV7-6 to TRBJ2-7; TRBD1 matches 9 bases. CDR3 in amino acids: CASSLTTGQGYEQYF. CDR3 sequence (DNA): TGTGCCAGCAGCTTAACTACGGGACAGGGTTACGAGCAGTACTTC.